This TCR beta chain is from a study of shared clonotypes between healthy human individuals (dated by TCRdb to about 2020). About the investigation overall: The cohort comprised two women and a few men aged 18 to 49 years. For each donor, CD4 naive and CD4 memory were each given three plates, CD8 naive was given two plates, and CD8 memory was given one plate. To estimate repertoire size and how much clonotype sharing occurs between individuals, the study deeply sequenced the blood TCR repertoires of several healthy adults. Different laboratories and diverse techniques were used to prepare libraries and sequence TCR repertoires, to increase sequencing depth and limit assay-specific biases. Between about 0.8 and 9 billion PBMCs per donor were obtained by leukapheresis. Overall study results and their limits: Sampling was restricted to blood, and TCR repertoires in tissue are likely to differ from TCR repertoires in blood. Larger estimated clonotype richness was generally found for naive subsets than for memory subsets. The small number of donors limited the genetic and exposure-history diversity represented. When several donors were compared, the shared fraction of clonotypes was about 5% for naive CD4, roughly 3.4% for naive CD8, about 2.5% for memory CD4, and 0.3% to 0.5% for memory CD8. Pairwise subsampling led to the expectation that sequencing depth would affect the degree of clonotype sharing among donors. Incomplete sequencing was indicated by rarefaction of sorted-subset datasets, despite the large sequencing depth. Compared with non-shared clonotypes, the clonotypes found in all four sorted-subset donors had higher generation probabilities.

V is cut by 6 bases and J by 1 base, and the space between the germline ends is 11 bases. The CDR3 holds 14 amino acids from the cysteine to the phenylalanine. This entry keeps only the CDR3 DNA: 42 bases, framed from base 1. CDR1 and CDR2 (SGHDT, YYEEEE) derive from the germline V gene. The donors were healthy, HIV-negative adults who had no recently reported acute infections or vaccinations. Every donor was a Caucasian adult residing in Nashville, Tennessee, USA. CD4+ T cells were enriched through magnetic negative selection, after which naive cells were positively selected on CD45RA and the remaining negative fraction served as the memory subset. After blood collection by leukapheresis, PBMCs were isolated using Ficoll-Histopaque density gradient centrifugation and then cryopreserved in the vapor phase of liquid nitrogen. Analytical flow cytometry was used to check the purity and quantity of each magnetically sorted T cell population. From each sorted fraction, genomic DNA was isolated and quantified by UV absorbance on a Nanodrop 2000c.

Using the deep immunoSEQ assay, multiplex PCR amplified TCR CDR3 regions from genomic DNA. Extracted genomic DNA from each cell subset was spread evenly across all wells of several immunoSEQ 96-well plates, with each plate serving as a replicate. For sorted subsets, each replicate PCR was loaded with approximately 190 ng genomic DNA, equivalent to some 31,000 T cell genomes. The purified libraries were quantified using a Qubit 3.0 fluorometer, sized with a Bioanalyzer 2100, and then quantified again using the KAPA Library Quantification kit. Every immunoSEQ 96-well plate was sequenced on a separate single-read 150-cycle Illumina NextSeq 550 flow cell. In the paper's pipeline: Because the immunoSEQ output included only junctional sequences and no quality scores, the filtering could not be the same as the filtering used for full-length reads. Sequences were annotated with PyIR, a Python wrapper for IgBLAST v1.9, and V/J genes and CDR3 were assigned using IMGT germline references. Reads with weak V/J assignments (E-value above 1e-6), missing CDR3, stop codons, out-of-frame junctions, or ambiguous translated residues were removed. V3J clonotypes were defined as sequences sharing an identical inferred V gene, J gene, and CDR3 amino acid sequence. To compute the percentage overlap between repertoires, the number of shared unique clonotypes was divided by the size of the smaller repertoire. Repertoire richness was assessed with RTK rarefaction, the Chao1 estimator, and Recon v2.1 estimates of unobserved clonotypes. OLGA was used to compute generation probabilities for all TCRbeta clonotypes that the gDNA method yielded from a few donors. Here the immuneACCESS table is served through TCRdb, limited to in-frame sequences with V and J called. Missing clones are a known gap in these copies; in checked studies unresolved V genes cover under half, and the rest lacks a known reason. That table gives V, J and clone size, and the DNA gave D and trimming. For this sample the table gives about a million clones, of which over 60% were detected only once. The leading ten clones occupy approximately 1.5% of the sample.

Comment on this clone: The specificity of this receptor is unknown. It has no much larger one-base neighbor in the sample; base qualities were not kept.

The sequence links TRBV5-6 to TRBJ1-3; 5 matching bases give a weak D call of TRBD1. The sequenced material came from memory CD4+ T cells sorted from blood. According to the study, the label for this sample's cell subset or site signals: CD45RA-negative fraction. The source is a man between 18 and 29 years old in good health. This receptor carries the CDR3 CASTPGGSGNTIYF. The nucleotide sequence is TGTGCCAGCACCCCGGGGGGGTCTGGAAACACCATATATTTT.